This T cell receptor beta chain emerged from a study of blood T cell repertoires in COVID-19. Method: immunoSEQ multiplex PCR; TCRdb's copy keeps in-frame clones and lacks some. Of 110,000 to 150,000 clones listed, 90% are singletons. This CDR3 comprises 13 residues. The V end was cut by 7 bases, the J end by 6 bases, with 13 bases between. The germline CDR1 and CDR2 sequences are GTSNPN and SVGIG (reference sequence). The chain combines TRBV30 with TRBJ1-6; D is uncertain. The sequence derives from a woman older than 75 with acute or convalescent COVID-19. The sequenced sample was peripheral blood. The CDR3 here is CAYQPTTNSPLHF. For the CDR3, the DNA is TGTGCCTACCAGCCGACAACTAATTCACCCCTCCACTTT.